A selection of T cell receptor beta chains follows, all from one sample in a study of blood T cell repertoires in COVID-19. Repertoires were generated with immunoSEQ multiplex PCR, while TCRdb's copy carries only in-frame clones and drops some. Counted here are approximately 210,000 clones, approximately 84% occurring once; the ten biggest clones make up approximately 8.1%. The sequencing input was peripheral blood. These receptors were taken from a woman in her 50s with active or convalescent COVID-19. Each CDR3 is given with its conserved first and last residue. D genes are given only for firm matches. A row's size may be missing; if present it is once, few, many or a size class.

TRBD1	.	TRBV27	TRBJ2-7	CASSSTDRSYEQYF	TGTGCCAGCAGTTCTACGGACAGGAGTTACGAGCAGTACTTC
.	once	TRBV18	TRBJ1-1	CASSPRVTGGTEAFF	TGTGCCAGCTCACCACGGGTAACTGGCGGCACTGAAGCTTTCTTT
.	once	TRBV5-6	TRBJ2-5	CASIPTGLKAETQYF	TGTGCCAGCATTCCTACGGGACTCAAGGCAGAGACCCAGTACTTC
TRBD2	.	TRBV5-1	TRBJ2-1	CASNGLAGKDEQFF	TGCGCCAGCAACGGACTAGCGGGAAAGGATGAGCAGTTCTTC
TRBD1	.	TRBV28	TRBJ1-5	CASSLGMGQGWNQPQHF	TGTGCCAGCAGTTTAGGAATGGGACAGGGATGGAATCAGCCCCAGCATTTT
.	.	TRBV9	TRBJ1-1	CATGGGANTEAFF	TGTGCCACCGGAGGAGGGGCAAACACTGAAGCTTTCTTT
.	.	TRBV10-2	TRBJ1-4	CASSDREGEKLFF	TGCGCCAGCAGTGACAGGGAGGGGGAAAAACTGTTTTTT
TRBD1	.	TRBV4-1	TRBJ2-2	CASSQVGRGTGKVVGELFF	TGCGCCAGCAGCCAAGTCGGTAGAGGGACAGGGAAGGTGGTCGGGGAGCTGTTTTTT
TRBD2	.	TRBV5-4	TRBJ2-3	CASSLVTSAYTDTQYF	TGTGCCAGCAGCTTGGTGACTAGCGCCTACACAGATACGCAGTATTTT
.	.	TRBV7-9	TRBJ2-1	CASSSVATVQFF	TGTGCCAGCAGCTCGGTAGCCACGGTGCAGTTCTTC
.	.	TRBV30	TRBJ1-1	CAWARRTEAFF	TGTGCCTGGGCCCGGAGGACTGAAGCTTTCTTT
.	.	TRBV28	TRBJ1-1	CACRDLMNTEAFF	TGTGCCTGCCGGGACTTGATGAACACTGAAGCTTTCTTT
.	.	TRBV28	TRBJ1-1	CASKNSLNTEAFF	TGTGCCAGCAAGAACAGCTTGAACACTGAAGCTTTCTTT
.	.	TRBV19	TRBJ2-1	CASSIVGTLSYNEQFF	TGTGCCAGTAGTATAGTGGGCACCCTCTCCTACAATGAGCAGTTCTTC
.	.	TRBV2	TRBJ2-7	CASSGRAGEQYF	TGTGCCAGCAGTGGCAGGGCGGGGGAGCAGTACTTC
TRBD1	.	TRBV9	TRBJ2-5	CASSVNRGGETQYF	TGTGCCAGCAGCGTAAACAGGGGTGGAGAGACCCAGTACTTC
TRBD1	.	TRBV18	TRBJ1-2	CASSPSGQGKVWSYTF	TGTGCCAGCTCACCATCAGGACAGGGAAAGGTCTGGAGCTACACCTTC
.	.	TRBV3-1/TRBV3-2	TRBJ1-6	CASSQATGGSPLHF	TGTGCCAGCAGCCAAGCGACAGGCGGGTCACCCCTCCACTTT
TRBD1	.	TRBV6-5	TRBJ1-6	CASSFPGQGTLHF	TGTGCCAGCAGTTTCCCGGGACAGGGAACCCTCCACTTT
.	.	TRBV21-1	TRBJ2-7	CASSKSGQSHYEQYF	TGTGCCAGCAGTAAATCGGGACAGTCGCACTACGAGCAGTACTTC
TRBD2	.	TRBV5-1	TRBJ2-3	CASRTTSGSTDTQYF	TGCGCCAGCCGAACCACTAGCGGCAGCACAGATACGCAGTATTTT
.	.	TRBV28	TRBJ2-5	CASSRGDLETQYF	TGTGCCAGCAGCAGGGGGGATCTGGAGACCCAGTACTTC
TRBD2	many	TRBV2	TRBJ2-6	CASWGGSGANVLTF	TGTGCCAGCTGGGGGGGTTCCGGGGCCAACGTCCTGACTTTC
TRBD1	once	TRBV7-9	TRBJ1-2	CASSRDRDSNYGYTF	TGTGCCAGCAGCCGCGACAGGGACAGTAACTATGGCTACACCTTC
.	.	TRBV28	TRBJ1-6	CASSSSQGFSYNSPLHF	TGTGCCAGCAGTTCAAGCCAGGGATTCTCCTATAATTCACCCCTCCACTTT
.	few	TRBV6-6	TRBJ2-1	CASSYSISEQFF	TGTGCCAGCAGTTACTCGATCAGTGAGCAGTTCTTC
TRBD1	once	TRBV19	TRBJ2-3	CASSVGQGGFDTQYF	TGTGCCAGTAGTGTGGGACAGGGGGGTTTCGATACGCAGTATTTT
TRBD1	.	TRBV10-3	TRBJ1-2	CAISGGQASRGYTF	TGTGCCATCAGTGGTGGACAGGCCAGTCGTGGCTACACCTTC
TRBD2	.	TRBV6-4	TRBJ2-3	CASSEGASGVTDTQYF	TGTGCCAGCAGTGAAGGGGCTAGCGGGGTGACAGATACGCAGTATTTT
TRBD2	.	TRBV6-5	TRBJ2-1	CASRGGSYNEQFF	TGTGCCAGCCGGGGGGGCTCGTACAATGAGCAGTTCTTC
.	.	TRBV11-2	TRBJ2-4	CASSQRPADIQYF	TGTGCCAGCAGCCAAAGGCCCGCGGACATTCAGTACTTC
TRBD1	.	TRBV27	TRBJ2-2	CASSSGQGLSGELFF	TGTGCCAGCAGTTCGGGACAGGGTTTGTCCGGGGAGCTGTTTTTT
TRBD1	.	TRBV19	TRBJ2-1	CASSNEGDRGWAYNEQFF	TGTGCCAGTAGTAATGAGGGGGACAGGGGTTGGGCATACAATGAGCAGTTCTTC
.	.	TRBV6-1	TRBJ1-5	CASSEDRASNQPQHF	TGTGCCAGCAGTGAAGACAGGGCTAGCAATCAGCCCCAGCATTTT
.	.	TRBV18	TRBJ2-7	CASSPLSGSYEQYF	TGTGCCAGCTCACCTCTTAGCGGATCCTACGAGCAGTACTTC
.	.	TRBV5-4	TRBJ2-3	CASSLSTDTQYF	TGTGCCAGCAGCCTCAGCACAGATACGCAGTATTTT
TRBD1	.	TRBV7-4	TRBJ1-3	CASSLTTGRNTIYF	TGTGCCAGCAGCTTAACGACAGGGCGGAACACCATATATTTT
.	.	TRBV27	TRBJ2-3	CASSLPGTDTQYF	TGTGCCAGCAGTTTACCAGGCACAGATACGCAGTATTTT
TRBD2	.	TRBV25-1	TRBJ2-3	CASSSSGSAADTQYF	TGTGCCAGCAGTTCTAGCGGGAGTGCCGCAGATACGCAGTATTTT
.	.	TRBV2	TRBJ2-1	CASSGQNEQFF	TGTGCCAGCAGTGGGCAAAATGAGCAGTTCTTC
.	once	TRBV6-5	TRBJ1-2	CASSYKGGGYTF	TGTGCCAGCAGTTATAAAGGGGGTGGCTACACCTTC
.	.	TRBV12-3/TRBV12-4	TRBJ1-5	CASSLFGDQPQHF	TGTGCCAGCAGTTTATTCGGGGATCAGCCCCAGCATTTT
.	once	TRBV7-9	TRBJ1-1	CASSDDSQEAFF	TGTGCCAGCAGCGATGACAGCCAGGAAGCTTTCTTT
.	.	TRBV5-1	TRBJ1-1	CASSLERVSGNTEAFF	TGCGCCAGCAGCTTGGAGAGGGTTTCGGGGAACACTGAAGCTTTCTTT
.	.	TRBV2	TRBJ1-2	CASSERENYGYTF	TGTGCCAGCAGTGAACGCGAGAACTATGGCTACACCTTC
.	.	TRBV19	TRBJ1-1	CASSIPAMNTEAFF	TGTGCCAGTAGTATACCCGCGATGAACACTGAAGCTTTCTTT
TRBD1	.	TRBV3-1/TRBV3-2	TRBJ1-1	CASSRRTGGTEAFF	TGTGCCAGCAGCCGTCGGACAGGGGGCACTGAAGCTTTCTTT
.	.	TRBV5-1	TRBJ2-7	CASSLGREQYF	TGCGCCAGCAGCTTGGGTCGGGAGCAGTACTTC
TRBD2	.	TRBV4-2	TRBJ2-7	CASSQEPDGGRIYEQYF	TGTGCCAGCAGCCAAGAGCCTGACGGGGGGAGAATCTACGAGCAGTACTTC
TRBD2	.	TRBV6-5	TRBJ2-3	CAGLAGGTDTQYF	TGTGCCGGACTAGCGGGGGGAACAGATACGCAGTATTTT
TRBD1	.	TRBV6-1	TRBJ1-2	CASSEDRVLYGYTF	TGTGCCAGCAGTGAGGACAGGGTCCTCTATGGCTACACCTTC
TRBD2	.	TRBV24-1	TRBJ2-1	CATSDSTSGEYNEQFF	TGTGCCACCAGTGATTCGACTAGCGGAGAATACAATGAGCAGTTCTTC
.	few	TRBV4-1	TRBJ1-4	CASSQALFSNEKLFF	TGCGCCAGCAGCCAAGCTCTTTTTTCTAATGAAAAACTGTTTTTT